Given below is one T cell receptor (beta chain) in context. Its antigen remains unknown. The sample is drawn from a study of cytomegalovirus exposure and HLA in healthy donors. Findings of the study overall: As immune exposure information, only CMV serostatus was available. A later analysis showed that HLA-associated TCR beta chains had undergone more clonal expansion than equally common others.

Healthy bone marrow donors made up the donor group. Trimming cost V 5 bases and J 5 bases, with 10 bases left between them. The germline V gene has CDR1 SGHTA and CDR2 FQGTGA. The CDR3 extends over 13 amino acids. It was with 60 Vbeta and 13 Jbeta primers that the PCR ran. Sequencing used immunoSEQ multiplex PCR; TCRdb keeps in-frame clones, though not all of them. The repertoire consists of 150,000 to 200,000 clones, with just under 80% occurring once and the leading ten covering about 7.7%. This sequence was found in a woman aged 40 to 55 in good health and CMV-seropositive. The rearrangement links TRBV7-3 to TRBJ1-3; D is perhaps TRBD1 (5 bases). Material for sequencing was PBMCs. The CDR3 here is CASSMGPRNTIYF. CDR3 DNA: TGTGCCAGCAGCATGGGGCCGAGAAACACCATATATTTT.